Below, 21 T cell receptor beta chains from the same sample are listed, as sequenced in a study of blood T cell repertoires in COVID-19. Sequencing used immunoSEQ multiplex PCR; TCRdb keeps in-frame clones, though not all of them. The table lists roughly 140,000 clones, 88% of them singletons. Sequencing was done on a sample of peripheral blood. The receptors were gathered from a woman between 50 and 59 years old with acute or convalescent COVID-19.

This chain joins TRBV4-1 and TRBJ2-5; D may be TRBD1 (5 bases). Germline-derived CDR1 and CDR2 are MGHRA and YSYEKL. V was cut by 0 bases and J by 5 bases, with 25 bases left in between. This CDR3 spans 19 amino acids. The CDR3 coding sequence is TGCGCCAGCAGCCAAGATCTCGGGTATGCAGGGTTTTATCAGGAGACCCAGTACTTC. Its protein product is CASSQDLGYAGFYQETQYF.

This chain uses TRBV5-1 with TRBJ2-3, with TRBD2 as a possible D gene (5 bases). The CDR3 length is 12 residues. Germline CDR1 reads SGHRS; CDR2 reads YFSETQ. Trimming cost V 3 bases and J 5 bases, with 7 bases left between them. CDR3 sequence (DNA): TGCGCCAGCAGCTCAAGCGGAGATACGCAGTATTTT. This translates into CASSSSGDTQYF.

The chain carries TRBV30 and TRBJ1-6; D is undetermined. There are 15 residues in the CDR3. From germline, CDR1 is GTSNPN and CDR2 SVGIG (reference sequence). With 0 bases removed from V and 10 bases from J, the gap between germline ends came to 16 bases. The CDR3 nucleotides are TGTGCCTGGAGTGTAATGTCTACGGGAGGCTCACCCCTCCACTTT. Amino acid sequence: CAWSVMSTGGSPLHF.

This clone showed up just a few times. This rearrangement joins TRBV5-1 to TRBJ1-2, with a tentative D call TRBD1 (6 bases). Germline V gives CDR1 SGHRS, CDR2 YFSETQ. CDR3 length equals 13 residues. Trimming took 3 bases from V and 4 from J, leaving 10 bases between them. The DNA of the CDR3 is TGCGCCAGCAGCTCCCAGGGGTCCTATGGCTACACCTTC. Encoded protein: CASSSQGSYGYTF.

The chain recombines TRBV5-1 with TRBJ1-5, with TRBD1 as a possible D gene (5 bases). The CDR3 totals 14 residues. Trimming removed 0 bases at V and 5 bases at J, with 9 bases between. Germline V gene sequence: CDR1 SGHRS, CDR2 YFSETQ. The CDR3 loop is CASSLAGLDQPQHF. DNA of the CDR3: TGCGCCAGCAGCTTGGCAGGGTTGGATCAGCCCCAGCATTTT.

The chain carries TRBV2 and TRBJ2-7; tentatively, D is TRBD1 (6 bases). Per the germline V gene, CDR1 is SNHLY and CDR2 is FYNNEI. CDR3 length: 13 residues. The V gene lost 6 bases and the J gene lost 7 bases, with 16 bases spanning the gap. The CDR3 DNA reads as TGTGCCAGCAGGGACAGTAAGGTGGGGGAGCAGTACTTC. Translated: CASRDSKVGEQYF. The whole variable domain, remainder taken from reference TRBV2 and TRBJ2-7, is EPEVTQTPSHQVTQMGQEVILRCVPISNHLYFYWYRQILGQKVEFLVSFYNNEISEKSEIFDDQFSVERPDGSNFTLKIRSTKLEDSAMYFCASRDSKVGEQYFGPGTRLTVT.

The CDR3, as DNA: TGTGCCAGCAGCTCCCGAGGGGACAGGAGAAATTCACCCCTCCACTTT. It codes for CASSSRGDRRNSPLHF. The chain carries TRBV9 and TRBJ1-6; 8 bases align to TRBD1. This CDR3 comprises 16 residues. V lost 4 bases to trimming and J lost 7 bases; unmatched junction nucleotides: 10. The V gene's germline CDR1 is SGDLS and CDR2 YYNGEE.

The rearrangement joins TRBV19 to TRBJ1-1; 9 bases map to TRBD1. CDR3 length: 14 amino acids. The germline V gene has CDR1 LNHDA and CDR2 SQIVND (reference sequence). The junction had 4 bases not matched to a gene; V was cut back by 4 bases and J by 4 bases. CDR3: CASSTQGARTEAFF. The CDR3, as DNA: TGTGCCAGTAGTACACAGGGGGCGCGCACTGAAGCTTTCTTT. The full variable domain, in which reference TRBV19 and TRBJ1-1 provide the parts outside the CDR3, is DGGITQSPKYLFRKEGQNVTLSCEQNLNHDAMYWYRQDPGQGLRLIYYSQIVNDFQKGDIAEGYSVSREKKESFPLTVTSAQKNPTAFYLCASSTQGARTEAFFGQGTRLTVV.

The V call is TRBV7-3, the J call TRBJ2-1; 7 bases map to TRBD2. The junction had 6 bases not matched to a gene; V was cut back by 5 bases and J by 5 bases. The CDR3 runs to 14 residues. Germline CDR1 SGHTA, CDR2 FQGTGA. As DNA, the CDR3 is TGTGCCAGCAGCGGTCGGACTAGGAACAATGAGCAGTTCTTC. Its protein product is CASSGRTRNNEQFF.

The CDR3 loop reads CASSFGSNQPQHF. The CDR3 DNA reads TGTGCCAGCAGTTTTGGCAGCAATCAGCCCCAGCATTTT. The V call is TRBV12-3 or TRBV12-4, the J call TRBJ1-5; D is undetermined. This CDR3 spans 13 amino acids. Trimming shortened V by 3 bases and J by 1 base, and 4 bases separated the two germline ends.

This chain uses TRBV11-2 with TRBJ1-4; D is perhaps TRBD1 (5 bases). Germline-derived CDR1 and CDR2 are SGHAT and FQNNGV. CDR3 length equals 15 residues. V was clipped by 3 bases and J by 5 bases, with 13 bases between them. CDR3 nucleotides: TGTGCCAGCAGCTTTACCGACGCAGGGAATGAAAAACTGTTTTTT. Translating it yields CASSFTDAGNEKLFF.

The chain carries TRBV2 and TRBJ2-5; TRBD1 aligns across 12 bases. The CDR3 has 15 amino acids. Germline V gives CDR1 SNHLY, CDR2 FYNNEI. The V gene end was trimmed by 5 bases and the J gene end by 5 bases; junction bases not matched to a gene: 6. The CDR3 spells CASSSGTGGYETQYF. The CDR3 DNA sequence: TGTGCCAGCAGTTCCGGGACAGGGGGCTACGAGACCCAGTACTTC. The entire variable domain, with the rest obtained from reference TRBV2 and TRBJ2-5, is as follows: EPEVTQTPSHQVTQMGQEVILRCVPISNHLYFYWYRQILGQKVEFLVSFYNNEISEKSEIFDDQFSVERPDGSNFTLKIRSTKLEDSAMYFCASSSGTGGYETQYFGPGTRLLVL.

This clone was seen once. J is TRBJ1-6 and V is TRBV7-2, with TRBD1 matching over 7 bases. This CDR3 is built from 15 residues. The germline gives CDR1 SGHTA, CDR2 FQGNSA. The V gene end was trimmed by 2 bases and the J gene end by 11 bases; junction bases not matched to a gene: 9. CDR3 nucleotides: TGTGCCAGCAGCTTACTCGGGGCAGGGGGTACACCCCTCCACTTT. Translation: CASSLLGAGGTPLHF.

V is TRBV19 and J is TRBJ2-7; a possible D gene is TRBD1 (6 bases). V lost 8 bases, J lost 0 bases, and 17 bases lay in between. The V gene's germline CDR1 is LNHDA and CDR2 SQIVND (reference sequence). This CDR3 region has 15 residues. CDR3 sequence (DNA): TGTGCCAGTGGTTGGACAGTCCGAGGCTCCTACGAGCAGTACTTC. Translated: CASGWTVRGSYEQYF.

In its sample, this clone was seen once. The V call is TRBV2, the J call TRBJ2-5, with a weak D call TRBD2 (6 bases). V was clipped by 4 bases and J by 5 bases, with 14 bases between them. The CDR3 extends over 14 amino acids. Germline CDR1 SNHLY, CDR2 FYNNEI. The CDR3 sequence is CASSAGLSKETQYF. Written as DNA, the CDR3 is TGTGCCAGCAGTGCGGGACTTTCCAAGGAGACCCAGTACTTC.

The chain recombines TRBV28 with TRBJ1-1; perhaps TRBD1 as D (6 bases). Per the germline V gene, CDR1 is MDHEN and CDR2 is SYDVKM. Trimming stripped 7 bases from V and 0 bases from J, with 12 bases between. CDR3 length: 14 amino acids. CDR3 DNA: TGTGCCAGCAACGGACAGAGTTTGAACACTGAAGCTTTCTTT. Translation: CASNGQSLNTEAFF. Based on the CDR3 plus reference TRBV28 and TRBJ1-1, the full variable domain is DVKVTQSSRYLVKRTGEKVFLECVQDMDHENMFWYRQDPGLGLRLIYFSYDVKMKEKGDIPEGYSVSREKKERFSLILESASTNQTSMYLCASNGQSLNTEAFFGQGTRLTVV.

The chain couples TRBV7-4 to TRBJ1-2, with 10 bases identical to TRBD1. V lost 2 bases, J lost 4 bases, and 13 bases stayed unmatched. The germline V gene encodes CDR1 SGHVT and CDR2 SQSDAQ. The CDR3 consists of 18 residues. CDR3 sequence (DNA): TGTGCCAGCAGCTTACCGGACAGGGGGGGTCCCTACCCCTATGGCTACACCTTC. It specifies CASSLPDRGGPYPYGYTF.

The rearrangement uses TRBV19 and TRBJ1-5; a weak D match, TRBD1 (5 bases). The CDR3 totals 16 residues. CDR1 is LNHDA, CDR2 SQIVND, per germline (reference sequence). V was pared by 1 base and J by 0 bases, with 10 bases between. In DNA, the CDR3 is TGTGCCAGTAGTATAGCACAGGTTTATAGCAATCAGCCCCAGCATTTT. Protein: CASSIAQVYSNQPQHF.

The chain uses TRBV6-6 and TRBJ2-1; perhaps TRBD1 as D (5 bases). The germline CDR1 and CDR2 sequences are MNHNY and SVGAGI (reference sequence). The CDR3 runs 18 residues. Trimming took 5 bases from V and 1 from J, leaving 21 bases between them. CDR3 protein: CASSRSALRDPSYNEQFF. In DNA, the CDR3 is TGTGCCAGCAGTCGATCTGCCCTCAGGGATCCTTCCTACAATGAGCAGTTCTTC.

The rearrangement joins TRBV11-2 to TRBJ1-1; D is undetermined. Between the trimmed V and J ends, which lost 4 bases and 4 bases, there was a span of 16 bases. The CDR3 consists of 15 residues. Germline assignment: CDR1 SGHAT and CDR2 FQNNGV. The CDR3 nucleotides are TGTGCCAGCAGCTCCCTCGATCTACGTAGCACTGAAGCTTTCTTT. This translates into CASSSLDLRSTEAFF.

The chain employs TRBV28 and TRBJ2-7; D possibly corresponds to TRBD1 (6 bases). The CDR3 loop spans 14 amino acids. The germline V and J ends were trimmed by 7 bases and 8 bases, with 21 bases remaining between them. Per germline, CDR1 MDHEN and CDR2 SYDVKM. The CDR3 spells CASTSPWQGGQQYF. The CDR3 coding sequence is TGTGCCAGCACTTCCCCCTGGCAAGGGGGTCAGCAGTACTTC.